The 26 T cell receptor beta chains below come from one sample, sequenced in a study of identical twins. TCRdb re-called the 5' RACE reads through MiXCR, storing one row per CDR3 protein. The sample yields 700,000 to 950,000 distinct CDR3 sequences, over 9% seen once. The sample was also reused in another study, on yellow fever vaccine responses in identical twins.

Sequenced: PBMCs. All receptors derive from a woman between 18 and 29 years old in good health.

The CDR3 loop reads CASSPGQGASYGYTF. The DNA for the CDR3 is TGTGCCAGCTCACCTGGACAGGGGGCTTCTTATGGCTACACCTTC. The chain has TRBV18 and TRBJ1-2; 11 nucleotides align to TRBD1. Germline V CDR1 and CDR2: KGHSH, LQKENI. The CDR3 is made up of 15 amino acids. The V segment lost 3 bases and the J segment 5 bases; nucleotides outside the gene matches: 5. The full variable domain, its missing parts supplied by reference TRBV18 and TRBJ1-2, is NAGVMQNPRHLVRRRGQEARLRCSPMKGHSHVYWYRQLPEEGLKFMVYLQKENIIDESGMPKERFSAEFPKEGPSILRIQQVVRGDSAAYFCASSPGQGASYGYTFGSGTRLTVV.

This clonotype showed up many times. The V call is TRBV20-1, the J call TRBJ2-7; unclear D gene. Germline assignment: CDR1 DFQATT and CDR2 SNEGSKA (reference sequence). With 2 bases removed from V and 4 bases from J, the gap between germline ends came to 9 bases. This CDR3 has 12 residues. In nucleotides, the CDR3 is TGCAGTGCTAGACAGCCCCCTTACGAGCAGTACTTC. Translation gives CSARQPPYEQYF.

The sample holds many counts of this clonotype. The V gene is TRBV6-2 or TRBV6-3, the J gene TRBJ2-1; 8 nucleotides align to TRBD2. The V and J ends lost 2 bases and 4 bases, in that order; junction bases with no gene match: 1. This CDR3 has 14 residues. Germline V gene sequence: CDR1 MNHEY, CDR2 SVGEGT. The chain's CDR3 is CASSYAGGYNEQFF. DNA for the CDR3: TGTGCCAGCAGTTACGCGGGAGGTTACAATGAGCAGTTCTTC.

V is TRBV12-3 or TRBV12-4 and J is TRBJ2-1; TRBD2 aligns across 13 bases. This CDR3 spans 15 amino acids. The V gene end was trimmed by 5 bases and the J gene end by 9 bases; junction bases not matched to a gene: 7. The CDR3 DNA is TGTGCCAGCAGTCGCGGACTAGCGGGAGCCAGTGAGCAGTTCTTC. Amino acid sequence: CASSRGLAGASEQFF.

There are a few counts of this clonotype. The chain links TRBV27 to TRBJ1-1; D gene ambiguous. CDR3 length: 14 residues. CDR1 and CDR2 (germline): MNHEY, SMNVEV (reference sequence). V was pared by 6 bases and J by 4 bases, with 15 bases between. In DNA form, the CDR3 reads TGTGCCAGCAGGTATGTTGGCTACGGCACTGAAGCTTTCTTT. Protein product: CASRYVGYGTEAFF.

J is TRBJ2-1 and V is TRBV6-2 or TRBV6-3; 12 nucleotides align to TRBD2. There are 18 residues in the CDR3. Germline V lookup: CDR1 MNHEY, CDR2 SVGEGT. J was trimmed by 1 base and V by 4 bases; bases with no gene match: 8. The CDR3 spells CASSWGLAGGLSYNEQFF. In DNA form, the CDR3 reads TGTGCCAGCAGTTGGGGGCTAGCGGGAGGGCTTTCCTACAATGAGCAGTTCTTC.

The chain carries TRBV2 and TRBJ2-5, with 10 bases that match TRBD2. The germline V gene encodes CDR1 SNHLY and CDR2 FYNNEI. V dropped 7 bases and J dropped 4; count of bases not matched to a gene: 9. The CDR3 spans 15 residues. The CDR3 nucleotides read TGTGCCAGCACCAGCGGGAGGGCCGAAATAGAGACCCAGTACTTC. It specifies CASTSGRAEIETQYF.

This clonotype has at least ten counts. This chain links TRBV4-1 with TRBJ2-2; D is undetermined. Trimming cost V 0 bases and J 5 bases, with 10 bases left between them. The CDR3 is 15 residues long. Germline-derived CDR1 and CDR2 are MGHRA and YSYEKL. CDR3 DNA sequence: TGCGCCAGCAGCCAAGATACGGGTCTGACCGGGGAGCTGTTTTTT. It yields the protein CASSQDTGLTGELFF.

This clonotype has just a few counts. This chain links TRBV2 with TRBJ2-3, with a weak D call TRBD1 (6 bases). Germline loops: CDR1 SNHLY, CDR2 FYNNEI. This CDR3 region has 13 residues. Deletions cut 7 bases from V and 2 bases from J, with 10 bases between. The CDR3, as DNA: TGTGCCAGCATGAGGGGACACACAGATACGCAGTATTTT. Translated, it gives CASMRGHTDTQYF.

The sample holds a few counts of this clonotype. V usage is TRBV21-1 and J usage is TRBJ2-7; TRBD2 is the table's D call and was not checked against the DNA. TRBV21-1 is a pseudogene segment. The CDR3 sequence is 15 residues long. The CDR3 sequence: CASSNLGPFGYEQYV. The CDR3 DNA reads TGTGCCAGCAGCAACTTGGGCCCCTTTGGCTACGAGCAGTACGTC.

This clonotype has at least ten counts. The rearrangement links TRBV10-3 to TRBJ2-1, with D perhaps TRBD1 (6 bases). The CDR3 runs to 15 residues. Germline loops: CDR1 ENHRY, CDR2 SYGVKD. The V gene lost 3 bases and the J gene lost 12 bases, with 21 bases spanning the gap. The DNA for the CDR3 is TGTGCCATCAGTGATCCTCGGACCACCATCAGGGGGCAGTTCTTC. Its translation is CAISDPRTTIRGQFF.

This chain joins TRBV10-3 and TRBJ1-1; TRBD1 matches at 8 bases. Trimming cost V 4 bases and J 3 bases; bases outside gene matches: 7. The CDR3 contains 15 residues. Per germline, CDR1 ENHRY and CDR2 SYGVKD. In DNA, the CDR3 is TGTGCCATCAGTGCGCTCGGGACAGGAGACACTGAAGCTTTCTTT. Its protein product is CAISALGTGDTEAFF.

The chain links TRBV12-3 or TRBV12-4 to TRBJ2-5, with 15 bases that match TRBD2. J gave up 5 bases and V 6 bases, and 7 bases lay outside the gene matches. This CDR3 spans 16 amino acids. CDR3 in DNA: TGTGCCAGCAGCCCGGGACTAGCGGGGGGATGGGAGACCCAGTACTTC. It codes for CASSPGLAGGWETQYF.

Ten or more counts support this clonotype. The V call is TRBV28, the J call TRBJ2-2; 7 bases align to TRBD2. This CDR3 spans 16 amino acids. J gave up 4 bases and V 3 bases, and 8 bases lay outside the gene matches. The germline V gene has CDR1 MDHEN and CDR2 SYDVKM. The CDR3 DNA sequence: TGTGCCAGCAGTTTCTTTGGCGGGGGTGGCACCGGGGAGCTGTTTTTT. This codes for CASSFFGGGGTGELFF.

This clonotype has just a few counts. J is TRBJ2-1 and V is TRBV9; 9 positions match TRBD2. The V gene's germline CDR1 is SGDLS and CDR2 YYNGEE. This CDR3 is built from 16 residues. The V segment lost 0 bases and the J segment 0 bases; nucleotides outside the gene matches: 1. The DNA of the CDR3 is TGTGCCAGCAGCGTAGTACTAGCGGGCTCCTACAATGAGCAGTTCTTC. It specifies CASSVVLAGSYNEQFF.

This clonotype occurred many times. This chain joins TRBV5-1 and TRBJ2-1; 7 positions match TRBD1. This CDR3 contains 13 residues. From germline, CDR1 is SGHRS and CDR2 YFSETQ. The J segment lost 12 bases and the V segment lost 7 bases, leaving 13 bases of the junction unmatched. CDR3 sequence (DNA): TGCGCCAGCTCAACAGGGGACCAAATTGGGCAGTTCTTC. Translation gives CASSTGDQIGQFF.

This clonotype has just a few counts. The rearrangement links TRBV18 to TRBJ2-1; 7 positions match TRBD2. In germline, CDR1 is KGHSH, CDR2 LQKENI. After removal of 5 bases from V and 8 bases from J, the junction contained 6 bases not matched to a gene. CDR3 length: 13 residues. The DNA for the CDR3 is TGTGCCAGCTCAGCCAGCGCGGGGGATGAGCAGTTCTTC. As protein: CASSASAGDEQFF.

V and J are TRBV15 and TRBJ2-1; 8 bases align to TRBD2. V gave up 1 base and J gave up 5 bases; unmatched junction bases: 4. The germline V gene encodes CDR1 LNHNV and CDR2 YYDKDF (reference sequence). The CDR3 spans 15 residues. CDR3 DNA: TGTGCCACCAGCAGAGGTCGGGGGGGTAACAATGAGCAGTTCTTC. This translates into CATSRGRGGNNEQFF.

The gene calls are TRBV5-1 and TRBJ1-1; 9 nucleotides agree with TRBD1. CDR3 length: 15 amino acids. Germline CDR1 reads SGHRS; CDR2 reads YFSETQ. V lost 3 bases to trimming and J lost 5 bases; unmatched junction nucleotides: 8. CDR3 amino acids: CASSSLQGARTEAFF. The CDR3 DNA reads TGCGCCAGCAGCTCGCTACAGGGGGCGAGGACTGAAGCTTTCTTT.

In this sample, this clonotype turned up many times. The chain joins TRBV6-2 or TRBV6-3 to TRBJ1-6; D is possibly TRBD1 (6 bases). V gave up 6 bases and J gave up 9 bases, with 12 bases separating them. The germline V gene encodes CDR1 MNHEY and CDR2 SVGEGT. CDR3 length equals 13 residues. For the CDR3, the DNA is TGTGCCAGCAGGAGCAGGGGCGGTTCACCCCTCCACTTT. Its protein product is CASRSRGGSPLHF.

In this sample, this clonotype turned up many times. Written as DNA, the CDR3 is TGCGCCAGCAGCCAAGTTAACGTCAATCAGCCCCAGCATTTT. This encodes CASSQVNVNQPQHF. The rearrangement uses TRBV4-1 and TRBJ1-5; D unclear. The length of the CDR3 is 14 residues. The V gene lost 1 base and the J gene lost 3 bases, with 7 bases spanning the gap. Germline V gene data show CDR1 as MGHRA and CDR2 as YSYEKL.

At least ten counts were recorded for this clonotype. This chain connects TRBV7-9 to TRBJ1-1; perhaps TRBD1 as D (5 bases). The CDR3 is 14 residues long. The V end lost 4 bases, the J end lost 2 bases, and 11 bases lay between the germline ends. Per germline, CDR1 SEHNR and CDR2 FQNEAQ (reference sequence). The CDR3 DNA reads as TGTGCCAGCAGCTCGCAGGGAGGAAACACTGAAGCTTTCTTT. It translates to CASSSQGGNTEAFF. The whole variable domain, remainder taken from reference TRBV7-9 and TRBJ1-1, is DTGVSQNPRHKITKRGQNVTFRCDPISEHNRLYWYRQTLGQGPEFLTYFQNEAQLEKSRLLSDRFSAERPKGSFSTLEIQRTEQGDSAMYLCASSSQGGNTEAFFGQGTRLTVV.

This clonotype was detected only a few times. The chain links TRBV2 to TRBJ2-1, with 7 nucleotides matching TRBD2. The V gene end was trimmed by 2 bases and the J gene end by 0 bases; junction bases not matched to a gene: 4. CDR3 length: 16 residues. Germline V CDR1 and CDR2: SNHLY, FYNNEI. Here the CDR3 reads CASSETGRASYNEQFF. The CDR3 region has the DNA TGTGCCAGCAGTGAAACGGGGAGGGCCTCCTACAATGAGCAGTTCTTC.

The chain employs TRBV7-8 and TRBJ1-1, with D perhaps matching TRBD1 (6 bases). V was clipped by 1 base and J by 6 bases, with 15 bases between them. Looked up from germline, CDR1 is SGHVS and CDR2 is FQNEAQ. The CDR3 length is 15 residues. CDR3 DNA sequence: TGTGCCAGCAGCTTAGGGTCCAGGGGAAGCGCTGAAGCTTTCTTT. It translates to CASSLGSRGSAEAFF.

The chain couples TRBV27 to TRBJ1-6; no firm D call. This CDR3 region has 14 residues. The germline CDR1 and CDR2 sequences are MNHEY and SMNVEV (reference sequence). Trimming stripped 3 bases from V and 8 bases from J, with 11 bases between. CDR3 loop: CASSFHRIDSPLHF. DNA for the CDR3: TGTGCCAGCAGTTTCCACAGAATCGATTCACCCCTCCACTTT.

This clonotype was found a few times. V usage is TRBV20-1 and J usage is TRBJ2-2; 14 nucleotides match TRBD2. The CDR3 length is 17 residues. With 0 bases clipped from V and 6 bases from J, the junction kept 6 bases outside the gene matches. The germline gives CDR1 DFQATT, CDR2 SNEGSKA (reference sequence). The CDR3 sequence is CSARDTGTSGSSGELFF. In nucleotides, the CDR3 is TGCAGTGCTAGAGATACCGGGACTAGCGGGAGCTCCGGGGAGCTGTTTTTT.